These 21 T cell receptor beta chains originate from one sample sequenced in a study of long-term antiretroviral therapy in people with HIV (dated by TCRdb to the early 2020s). The immunoSEQ hsTCRB v3.0 assay was used at survey level resolution to sequence the TRB variable region. TCRdb mirrors the immuneACCESS table, restricted to in-frame sequences. Some clones are absent from its copies; in checked studies, under half trace to an unresolved V gene, and the reason for the others is unknown. This sample lists about 32,000 clones; roughly 85% were detected once. The ten most abundant clones make up more than 9% of the sample. The material was unsorted PBMCs, obtained 2.2 years after starting antiretroviral therapy. The source of these receptors is a man aged 18 to 29 with HIV.

This clone came up a few times. The chain combines TRBV19 with TRBJ1-1; perhaps TRBD1 as D (5 bases). V shed 0 bases and J shed 4 bases, with 12 bases lying between them. The CDR3 length is 15 residues. Germline V gene data show CDR1 as LNHDA and CDR2 as SQIVND (reference sequence). Written as DNA, the CDR3 is TGTGCCAGTAGTATAGACAGGTGGGGCAGCACTGAAGCTTTCTTT. Translating it yields CASSIDRWGSTEAFF.

The chain employs TRBV30 and TRBJ1-4; 9 nucleotides align to TRBD1. V shed 2 bases and J 7 bases; nucleotides not matched to a gene: 5. The length of the CDR3 is 14 residues. Germline V CDR1 and CDR2: GTSNPN, SVGIG (reference sequence). The CDR3 region has the DNA TGTGCCTGGAGTCTTGGGACAGGGATTGAAAAACTGTTTTTT. It is translated as CAWSLGTGIEKLFF.

This clone was recorded once. The V call is TRBV13, the J call TRBJ2-7; D may correspond to TRBD1 or TRBD2 (5 bases each). The CDR3 extends over 14 amino acids. Germline CDR1 and CDR2: PRHDT and FYEKMQ (reference sequence). V shed 0 bases and J shed 2 bases, with 8 bases lying between them. The DNA of the CDR3 is TGTGCCAGCAGCTTAGGCCGGGACCCCTACGAGCAGTACTTC. This encodes CASSLGRDPYEQYF. Looking up the rest from reference TRBV13 and TRBJ2-7 gives the full variable domain: AAGVIQSPRHLIKEKRETATLKCYPIPRHDTVYWYQQGPGQDPQFLISFYEKMQSDKGSIPDRFSAQQFSDYHSELNMSSLELGDSALYFCASSLGRDPYEQYFGPGTRLTVT.

The rearrangement uses TRBV7-2 and TRBJ2-7; 8 bases map to TRBD1. V lost 3 bases, J lost 2 bases, and 6 bases stayed unmatched. Germline CDR1 SGHTA, CDR2 FQGNSA. The CDR3 is 15 amino acids. DNA of the CDR3: TGTGCCAGCAGCTTTACAGGGGGGCGAACCTACGAGCAGTACTTC. Its protein is CASSFTGGRTYEQYF.

This clone was counted a few times. The chain carries TRBV10-3 and TRBJ2-5, with TRBD2 identical over 8 bases. Trimming at V came to 6 bases and at J to 1 base, leaving 10 bases not matched to a gene. The CDR3 extends over 16 amino acids. Germline values: CDR1 ENHRY, CDR2 SYGVKD. The CDR3 DNA follows: TGTGCCATCAGGGTGGATAGCGGGAAAGCCCAAGAGACCCAGTACTTC. Translating gives CAIRVDSGKAQETQYF.

The rearrangement links TRBV27 to TRBJ1-6; no reliable D call. The CDR3 extends over 17 amino acids. Looked up from germline, CDR1 is MNHEY and CDR2 is SMNVEV (reference sequence). The V gene lost 2 bases and the J gene lost 10 bases, with 21 bases spanning the gap. CDR3 residues: CASSLKPTLGNGSPLHF. The CDR3 DNA follows: TGTGCCAGCAGTTTAAAACCCACGTTGGGGAACGGCTCACCCCTCCACTTT.

The chain couples TRBV27 to TRBJ2-1; D remains unclear. Germline V gives CDR1 MNHEY, CDR2 SMNVEV (reference sequence). V gave up 3 bases and J gave up 3 bases, with 6 bases separating them. The CDR3 contains 13 residues. The chain's CDR3 is CASSFFSYNEQFF. Written as DNA, the CDR3 is TGTGCCAGCAGTTTTTTTAGCTACAATGAGCAGTTCTTC.

The genes are TRBV7-9 and TRBJ2-4, with 9 bases fitting TRBD2. CDR1 and CDR2 (germline): SEHNR, FQNEAQ (reference sequence). The CDR3 extends over 18 amino acids. The V and J ends lost 4 bases and 5 bases, in that order; junction bases with no gene match: 15. The DNA for the CDR3 is TGTGCCAGCAGCTCCCATGGCGGGGGGGGGCAGATTCAAAACATTCAGTACTTC. This translates into CASSSHGGGGQIQNIQYF.

The chain combines TRBV6-5 with TRBJ1-2, with D perhaps TRBD1 (6 bases). The CDR3 covers 13 residues. Trimming took off 3 bases at V and 8 bases at J, with 13 bases between the two ends. From germline, CDR1 is MNHEY and CDR2 SVGAGI. CDR3 nucleotide sequence: TGTGCCAGCAGTTATGAGGGGGTTCGCGGCTACACCTTC. Protein sequence: CASSYEGVRGYTF.

The genes are TRBV13 and TRBJ1-5; 7 bases fit TRBD1. Germline V gene lookup returns CDR1 PRHDT and CDR2 FYEKMQ (reference sequence). Trimming removed 4 bases from V and 10 bases from J; junction bases left unmatched: 13. CDR3 length: 15 amino acids. CDR3 amino acids: CASSYRGLGPSPQHF. The DNA for the CDR3 is TGTGCCAGCAGCTACAGGGGACTGGGCCCTTCCCCCCAGCATTTT.

The chain uses TRBV6-5 and TRBJ2-5, with TRBD2 matching over 10 bases. This CDR3 comprises 15 residues. With 11 bases clipped from V and 3 bases from J, the junction kept 12 bases outside the gene matches. Per germline, CDR1 MNHEY and CDR2 SVGAGI. The chain's CDR3 is CASSSLGLAEETQYF. CDR3 coding DNA: TGTGCCTCCTCGAGCCTCGGACTAGCGGAAGAGACCCAGTACTTC.

The CDR3 spells CASSDAGTGTSGDNQPQHF. The CDR3 nucleotides read TGTGCCAGCAGTGATGCCGGGACCGGGACCTCCGGTGACAATCAGCCCCAGCATTTT. This chain connects TRBV2 to TRBJ1-5; D is perhaps TRBD1 (5 bases). The CDR3 runs 19 residues. From germline, CDR1 is SNHLY and CDR2 FYNNEI. The germline V and J ends were trimmed by 3 bases and 3 bases, with 24 bases remaining between them.

This rearrangement joins TRBV7-2 to TRBJ1-2; 11 nucleotides agree with TRBD1. Germline V lookup: CDR1 SGHTA, CDR2 FQGNSA. V lost 5 bases and J lost 4; bases outside the gene matches: 6. CDR3 size: 15 residues. This chain's CDR3 is CASSDRDRGSYGYTF. The CDR3 coding sequence is TGTGCCAGCAGCGACCGGGACAGGGGGTCCTATGGCTACACCTTC.

V and J are TRBV25-1 and TRBJ1-4; 7 bases align to TRBD1. Germline V gives CDR1 MGHDK, CDR2 SYGVNS. This CDR3 region has 15 residues. Trimming cost V 1 base and J 5 bases; bases outside gene matches: 4. CDR3 region: CASSESRTGNEKLFF. The CDR3 nucleotides read TGTGCCAGCAGTGAATCCCGGACAGGAAATGAAAAACTGTTTTTT.

The J gene is TRBJ2-3, the V gene TRBV10-3; tentatively, D is TRBD2 (6 bases). This CDR3 contains 13 residues. Trimming pared 10 bases from V and 2 bases from J, leaving 13 bases between. Germline CDR1 and CDR2: ENHRY and SYGVKD. Written as DNA, the CDR3 is TGTGCCAGCCACGGGAGTGACACAGATACGCAGTATTTT. Protein product: CASHGSDTDTQYF.

On this clone itself: This sample also contains other DNA sequences that code for the same CDR3. This sequence joins TRBV15 and TRBJ2-1; 12 nucleotides match TRBD2. Germline CDR1 and CDR2: LNHNV and YYDKDF (reference sequence). The CDR3 has 16 residues. V shed 2 bases and J 5 bases; nucleotides not matched to a gene: 4. The CDR3 loop reads CATSRRLAGDHNEQFF. CDR3 in DNA: TGTGCCACCAGCAGAAGACTAGCGGGGGACCACAATGAGCAGTTCTTC.

V usage is TRBV27 and J usage is TRBJ2-7, with D possibly being TRBD1 or TRBD2 (5 bases each). The CDR3 has 13 residues. V was trimmed by 3 bases and J by 2 bases, leaving 8 bases between them. Germline V gene lookup returns CDR1 MNHEY and CDR2 SMNVEV (reference sequence). CDR3 residues: CASSFRDPYEQYF. The CDR3 DNA reads as TGTGCCAGCAGTTTTAGGGACCCCTACGAGCAGTACTTC.

This chain uses TRBV2 with TRBJ2-1; D is possibly TRBD1 or TRBD2 (7 bases each). The V end was cut by 6 bases, the J end by 7 bases, with 16 bases between. In germline, CDR1 is SNHLY, CDR2 FYNNEI. CDR3 length: 14 residues. CDR3 amino acids: CASRAGQRGNEQFF. The CDR3 coding sequence is TGTGCCAGCAGAGCGGGACAGCGAGGAAATGAGCAGTTCTTC.

This clone occurred once. V gene TRBV5-4 combines with J gene TRBJ1-2, with D possibly TRBD1 on 5 matching bases. The CDR3 consists of 13 residues. Germline lookup yields CDR1 SGHNT and CDR2 YYREEE (reference sequence). V was clipped by 4 bases and J by 5 bases, with 12 bases between them. DNA of the CDR3: TGTGCCAGCAGCCTAGACAGACGGTATGGCTACACCTTC. Its translation: CASSLDRRYGYTF.

This chain connects TRBV4-1 to TRBJ2-7, with 9 bases matching TRBD2. The CDR3 totals 16 residues. Germline V gene lookup returns CDR1 MGHRA and CDR2 YSYEKL. V lost 0 bases, J lost 8 bases, and 11 bases stayed unmatched. The CDR3 DNA reads as TGCGCCAGCAGCCAAGAAGGGCGGGGGGGTTATACGAAGCAGTACTTC. Protein sequence: CASSQEGRGGYTKQYF.

The chain links TRBV27 to TRBJ2-3, with 14 bases fitting TRBD2. Germline V lookup: CDR1 MNHEY, CDR2 SMNVEV (reference sequence). The junction had 4 bases not matched to a gene; V was cut back by 4 bases and J by 4 bases. The CDR3 consists of 16 residues. The CDR3 nucleotides are TGTGCCAGCAGTTGGGGACTAGCGGGAGAATCAGATACGCAGTATTTT. Translation gives CASSWGLAGESDTQYF.